This record concerns one T cell receptor (beta chain) sequence. Antigen specificity is unknown. The CDR3 totals 15 residues. V was shortened by 3 bases and J by 9 bases, with 15 bases between the two germline ends. The germline V gene encodes CDR1 MGHDK and CDR2 SYGVNS. Repertoires were generated with immunoSEQ multiplex PCR, while TCRdb's copy carries only in-frame clones and drops some. Of some 150,000 clones listed, roughly 90% are singletons. Second doses at about 4 or about 12 weeks were pooled. The data belong to a study of T cell responses to AZD1222 COVID-19 vaccine. Study-wide points: Spike-specific TCR breadth and depth went up after people got two AZD1222 doses. Among spike-specific TCRs, nearly half reportedly target unmutated variant regions. No day 14 peak samples; only post-peak repertoires were characterized.

This clonotype was sampled from an adult who received the AZD1222 COVID-19 vaccine. This chain connects TRBV25-1 to TRBJ1-6, with D unclear. The sample consisted of peripheral blood, taken 28 days after the second AZD1222 dose. The chain's CDR3 is CASSDQRTDPSPLHF. As DNA, the CDR3 is TGTGCCAGCAGTGATCAAAGGACGGACCCTTCACCCCTCCACTTT. The variable domain in full, with the rest retrieved from reference TRBV25-1 and TRBJ1-6, is EADIYQTPRYLVIGTGKKITLECSQTMGHDKMYWYQQDPGMELHLIHYSYGVNSTEKGDLSSESTVSRIRTEHFPLTLESARPSHTSQYLCASSDQRTDPSPLHFGNGTRLTVT.